This T cell receptor (beta chain) comes out of a study of T cells in Graves' hyperthyroidism and ophthalmopathy. Points from the study as a whole: A 13 V-J model separated ophthalmopathy from stable hyperthyroidism. Blood also held most thyroid clonotypes expanded beyond 0.001.

As regards this clonotype: The antigen is unknown. A read error may explain this, as a much larger clone is one base away.

Template material for amplifying TCR beta CDR3 regions consisted of RNA transcripts. A first-round RT-PCR of the TCR CDR3 used the HTBI primer set. TCRdb processed the multiplex PCR reads anew with MiXCR; each CDR3 protein has one entry. The data show about 690,000 distinct CDR3 sequences, roughly 17% seen once. The CDR3 contains 13 residues. From germline, CDR1 is SGHVS and CDR2 FNYEAQ. Trimming left V 4 bases short and J 7 bases short, with 14 bases between. Investigators excluded patients with uncontrolled infection, other autoimmune disease, pregnancy or lactation. Diagnoses used clinical symptoms, serum thyroxine and TRAb, thyroid ultrasound and orbital computed tomography.

This receptor was identified in a man in his forties or fifties with Graves' hyperthyroidism. Input material: blood. The chain carries TRBV7-6 and TRBJ2-7; tentatively, D is TRBD2 (7 bases). CDR3 protein: CASSYRGGGEQYF. CDR3 sequence (DNA): TGTGCCAGCAGCTATAGAGGGGGGGGGGAGCAGTACTTC.